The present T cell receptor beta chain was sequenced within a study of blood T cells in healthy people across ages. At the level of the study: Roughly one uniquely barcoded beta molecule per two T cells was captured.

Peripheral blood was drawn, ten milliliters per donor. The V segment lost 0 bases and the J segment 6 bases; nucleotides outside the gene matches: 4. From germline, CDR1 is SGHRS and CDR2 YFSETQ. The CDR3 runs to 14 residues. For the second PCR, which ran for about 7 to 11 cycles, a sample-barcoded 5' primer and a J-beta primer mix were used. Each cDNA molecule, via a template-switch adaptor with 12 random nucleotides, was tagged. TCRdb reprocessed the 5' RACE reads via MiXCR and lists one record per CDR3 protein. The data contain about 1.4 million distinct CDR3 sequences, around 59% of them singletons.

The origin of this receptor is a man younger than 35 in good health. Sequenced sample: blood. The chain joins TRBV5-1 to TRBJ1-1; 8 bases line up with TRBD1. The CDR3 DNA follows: TGCGCCAGCAGCTTGGAGCAGGGGGCCTCTGAAGCTTTCTTT. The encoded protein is CASSLEQGASEAFF.